This T cell receptor (beta chain) was recovered during a study of a mutant IDH1 vaccine in newly diagnosed glioma. Overall study context: Patients' prior therapy spanned radiotherapy, temozolomide, or both; most underwent both.

Germline V lookup: CDR1 MRHNA, CDR2 SNTAGT. V was pared by 6 bases and J by 2 bases, with 17 bases between. The CDR3 is 15 residues long. TCRdb's copy holds only in-frame clones and misses some; the assay was immunoSEQ multiplex PCR. The table includes approximately 20,000 clones, roughly 88% detected once. The time point here: baseline, week 1 (first vaccination visit). Treatment in this sample: pre-vaccination baseline after standard-of-care therapy. Donors harbored newly found WHO grade 3 or 4 IDH1-mutant, ATRX-lost astrocytomas. The source material was PBMCs, sampled from a glioma patient treated with radiotherapy, temozolomide or both. The chain joins TRBV6-4 to TRBJ2-7, with D perhaps TRBD1 or TRBD2 (7 bases each). The TCR comes from a man aged 40-49 years with glioma. The CDR3: CASRAGQRLPYEQYV. CDR3 nucleotides: TGTGCCAGCAGAGCGGGACAGAGACTACCCTACGAGCAGTACGTC.